The T cell receptor (beta chain) described here comes from a study of T cell responses to AZD1222 COVID-19 vaccine. The overall study: Pooled samples include second doses given at about 4 or 12 weeks. Study outcomes and limitations: AZD1222 recipients seropositive at baseline numbered only six or seven. The donor group comprised mostly white British people and more females; the analysis possibly underestimated clonal diversity.

Libraries were prepared by immunoSEQ multiplex PCR; TCRdb keeps only in-frame clonotypes and omits some of them. The sample holds about 160,000 clones, more than 85% seen once. Germline lookup yields CDR1 MNHEY and CDR2 SMNVEV (reference sequence). V shed 1 base and J shed 3 bases, with 6 bases lying between them. This CDR3 comprises 13 residues. In regard to this clone: Its specificity is unknown.

This rearrangement joins TRBV27 to TRBJ1-1; D remains ambiguous. This TCR came from an adult in good health. The specimen was peripheral blood, collected on day 0 of AZD1222 vaccination. This CDR3 reads CASSLFRDTEAFF. In DNA, the CDR3 is TGTGCCAGCAGTTTATTTCGCGACACTGAAGCTTTCTTT.